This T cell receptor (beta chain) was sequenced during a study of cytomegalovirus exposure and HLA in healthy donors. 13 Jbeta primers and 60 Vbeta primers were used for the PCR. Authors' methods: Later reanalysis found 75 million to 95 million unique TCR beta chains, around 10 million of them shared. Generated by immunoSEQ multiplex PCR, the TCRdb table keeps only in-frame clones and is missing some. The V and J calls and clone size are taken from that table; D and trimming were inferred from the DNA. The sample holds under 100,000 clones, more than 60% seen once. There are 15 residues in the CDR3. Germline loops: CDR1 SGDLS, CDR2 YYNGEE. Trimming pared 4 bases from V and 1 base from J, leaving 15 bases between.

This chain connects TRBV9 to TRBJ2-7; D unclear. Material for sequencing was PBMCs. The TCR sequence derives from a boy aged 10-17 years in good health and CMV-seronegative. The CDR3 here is CASSPPAAPSYEQYF. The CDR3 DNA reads TGTGCCAGCAGCCCCCCGGCGGCCCCTTCCTACGAGCAGTACTTC.